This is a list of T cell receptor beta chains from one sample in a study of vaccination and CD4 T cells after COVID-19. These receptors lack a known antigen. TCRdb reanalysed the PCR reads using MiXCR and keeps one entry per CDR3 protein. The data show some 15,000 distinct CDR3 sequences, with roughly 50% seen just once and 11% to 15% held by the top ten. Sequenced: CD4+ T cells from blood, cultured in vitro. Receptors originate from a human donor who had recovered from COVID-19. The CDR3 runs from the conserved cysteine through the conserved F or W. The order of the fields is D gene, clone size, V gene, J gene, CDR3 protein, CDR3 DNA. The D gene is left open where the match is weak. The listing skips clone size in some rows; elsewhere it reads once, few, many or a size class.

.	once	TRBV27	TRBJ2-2	CASRTTNTGELFF	TGTGCCAGCCGTACGACGAACACCGGGGAGCTGTTTTTT
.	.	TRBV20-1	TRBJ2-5	CSARVEGKETQYF	TGCAGTGCTAGGGTGGAGGGAAAAGAGACCCAGTACTTC
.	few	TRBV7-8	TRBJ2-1	CASSLGLGPQDEQFF	TGTGCCAGCAGCTTAGGACTAGGACCACAAGATGAGCAGTTCTTC
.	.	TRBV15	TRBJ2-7	CATSREGGAYEQYF	TGTGCCACCAGCAGAGAAGGGGGAGCCTACGAGCAGTACTTC
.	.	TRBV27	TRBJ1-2	CASRQEDYGYTF	TGTGCCAGCAGGCAAGAGGACTATGGCTACACCTTC
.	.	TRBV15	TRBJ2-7	CATSRDRDYEQYF	TGTGCCACCAGCAGAGATCGCGACTACGAGCAGTACTTC
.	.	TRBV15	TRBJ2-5	CATRTDAGQNIETQYF	TGTGCCACCAGAACTGATGCGGGACAGAACATCGAGACCCAGTACTTC
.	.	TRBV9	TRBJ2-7	CASSVTGSDYYEQYF	TGTGCCAGCAGCGTGACCGGCTCCGACTACTACGAGCAGTACTTC
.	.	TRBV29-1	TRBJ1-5	CSVEGSPGQPQHF	TGCAGCGTTGAAGGGTCTCCGGGCCAGCCCCAGCATTTT
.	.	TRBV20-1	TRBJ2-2	CSATRQYTGELFF	TGCAGTGCTACTCGGCAGTACACCGGGGAGCTGTTTTTT
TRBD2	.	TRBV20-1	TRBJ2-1	CSARDRLGGGRDFSSSYNEQFF	TGCAGTGCTAGAGATCGCTTGGGGGGCGGGAGGGACTTTAGCAGCTCCTACAATGAGCAGTTCTTC
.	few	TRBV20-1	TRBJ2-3	CSARGLGGSRATSTDTQYF	TGCAGTGCTAGGGGTCTTGGGGGTAGCCGCGCTACTAGCACAGATACGCAGTATTTT
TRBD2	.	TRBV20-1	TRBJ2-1	CSARDPGTSSYNEQFF	TGCAGTGCTAGAGATCCCGGGACTAGCTCCTACAATGAGCAGTTCTTC
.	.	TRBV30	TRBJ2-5	CAWRVTAQGTQYF	TGTGCCTGGAGGGTTACTGCTCAGGGGACCCAGTACTTC
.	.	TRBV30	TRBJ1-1	CAWSAGHQMGEAFF	TGTGCCTGGAGCGCGGGGCATCAAATGGGTGAAGCTTTCTTT
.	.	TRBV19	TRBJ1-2	CASSIGRTNYGYTF	TGTGCCAGTAGTATTGGCAGGACCAACTATGGCTACACCTTC
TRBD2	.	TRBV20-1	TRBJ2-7	CSAKLRTSGTSYEQYF	TGCAGTGCCAAACTACGGACTAGCGGGACTTCCTACGAGCAGTACTTC
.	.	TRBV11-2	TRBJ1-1	CASSQAHTEAFF	TGTGCCAGCAGCCAAGCACACACTGAAGCTTTCTTT
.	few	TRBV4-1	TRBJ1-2	CASSLPGGTYDGYTF	TGCGCCAGCAGCCTCCCCGGCGGGACATACGATGGCTACACCTTC
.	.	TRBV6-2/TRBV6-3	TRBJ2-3	CASSYYSVPSTDTQYF	TGTGCCAGCAGTTACTACTCGGTTCCTAGCACAGATACGCAGTATTTT